The TCR beta chain described here comes from a study of cytomegalovirus exposure and HLA in healthy donors. Looking at the study overall: A later analysis reported the same platform for the roughly 110 validation repertoires and the 666 first-cohort repertoires.

The germline V gene encodes CDR1 SGHAT and CDR2 FQDESV (reference sequence). J was trimmed by 4 bases and V by 5 bases; bases with no gene match: 8. The CDR3 covers 14 residues. The repertoire was sequenced with immunoSEQ multiplex PCR; TCRdb's copy has only in-frame clones and lacks some. This repertoire shows 330,000 or so clones, about nine tenths found once; its top ten account for 0.75% to 0.85%. The rearrangement joins TRBV11-1 to TRBJ2-7; 7 bases are a match to TRBD2. The sample was PBMCs. The sequence was obtained from a woman younger than 30 in good health and CMV-seronegative. This CDR3 reads CASSPPGGGYEQYF. The CDR3 nucleotides are TGTGCCAGCAGCCCCCCCGGCGGGGGTTACGAGCAGTACTTC.